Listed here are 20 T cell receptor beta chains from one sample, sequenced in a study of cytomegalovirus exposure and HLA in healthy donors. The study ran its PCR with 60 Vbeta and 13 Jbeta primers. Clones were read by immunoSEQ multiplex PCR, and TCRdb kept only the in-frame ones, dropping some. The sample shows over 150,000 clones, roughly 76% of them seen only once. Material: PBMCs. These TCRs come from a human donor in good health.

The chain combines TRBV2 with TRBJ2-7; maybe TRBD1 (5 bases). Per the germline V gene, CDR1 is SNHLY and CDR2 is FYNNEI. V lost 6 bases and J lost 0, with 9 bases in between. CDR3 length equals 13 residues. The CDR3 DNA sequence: TGTGCCAGCAGGAAGGGGCCCTCCTACGAGCAGTACTTC. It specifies CASRKGPSYEQYF.

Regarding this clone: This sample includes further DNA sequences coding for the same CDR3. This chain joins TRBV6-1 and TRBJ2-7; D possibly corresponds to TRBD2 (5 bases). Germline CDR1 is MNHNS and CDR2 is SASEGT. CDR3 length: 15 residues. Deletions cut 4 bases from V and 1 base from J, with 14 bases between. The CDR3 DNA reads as TGTGCCAGCAGTGGGACGGGATCAGTTTCCTACGAGCAGTACTTC. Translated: CASSGTGSVSYEQYF.

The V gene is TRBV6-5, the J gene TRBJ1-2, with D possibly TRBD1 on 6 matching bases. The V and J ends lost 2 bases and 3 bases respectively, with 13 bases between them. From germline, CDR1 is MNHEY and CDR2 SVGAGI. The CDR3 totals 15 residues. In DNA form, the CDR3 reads TGTGCCAGCAGTTACGAGGCAGGGGACCACTATGGCTACACCTTC. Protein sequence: CASSYEAGDHYGYTF.

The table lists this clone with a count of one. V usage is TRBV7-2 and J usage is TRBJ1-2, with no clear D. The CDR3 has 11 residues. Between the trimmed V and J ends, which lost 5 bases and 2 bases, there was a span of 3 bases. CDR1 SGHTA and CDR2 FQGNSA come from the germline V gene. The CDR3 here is CASSLNYGYTF. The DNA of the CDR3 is TGTGCCAGCAGCCTCAACTATGGCTACACCTTC.

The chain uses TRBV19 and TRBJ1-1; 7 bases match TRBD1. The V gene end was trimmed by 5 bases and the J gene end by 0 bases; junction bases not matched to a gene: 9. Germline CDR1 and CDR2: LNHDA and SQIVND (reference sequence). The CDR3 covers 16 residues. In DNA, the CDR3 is TGTGCCAGTAGTCTCCGACAGGGCTTCATGAACACTGAAGCTTTCTTT. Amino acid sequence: CASSLRQGFMNTEAFF.

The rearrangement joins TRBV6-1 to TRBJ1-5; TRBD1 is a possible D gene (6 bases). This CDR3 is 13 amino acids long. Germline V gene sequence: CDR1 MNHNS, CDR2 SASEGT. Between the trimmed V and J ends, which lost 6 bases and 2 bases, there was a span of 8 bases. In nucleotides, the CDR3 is TGTGCCAGCAGCCACAGGGGCAATCAGCCCCAGCATTTT. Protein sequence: CASSHRGNQPQHF.

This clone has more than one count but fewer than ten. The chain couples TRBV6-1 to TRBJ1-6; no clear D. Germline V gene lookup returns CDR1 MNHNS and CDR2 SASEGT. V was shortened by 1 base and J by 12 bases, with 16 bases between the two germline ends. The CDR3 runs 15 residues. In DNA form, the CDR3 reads TGTGCCAGCAGTGAAGTCTCCCCCAGTCCGTTACCCCTCCACTTT. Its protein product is CASSEVSPSPLPLHF.

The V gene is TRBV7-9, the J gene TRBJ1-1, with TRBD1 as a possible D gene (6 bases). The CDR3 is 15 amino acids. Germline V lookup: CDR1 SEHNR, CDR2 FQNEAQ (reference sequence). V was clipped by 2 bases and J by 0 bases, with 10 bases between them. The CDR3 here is CASSLTGTMNTEAFF. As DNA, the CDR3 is TGTGCCAGCAGCTTAACCGGGACAATGAACACTGAAGCTTTCTTT.

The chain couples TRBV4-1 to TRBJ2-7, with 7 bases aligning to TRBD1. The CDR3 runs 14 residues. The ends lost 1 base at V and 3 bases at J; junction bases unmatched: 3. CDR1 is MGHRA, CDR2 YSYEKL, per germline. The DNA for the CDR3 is TGCGCCAGCAGCCAAGGGGCAGGGGGCTACGAGCAGTACTTC. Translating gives CASSQGAGGYEQYF.

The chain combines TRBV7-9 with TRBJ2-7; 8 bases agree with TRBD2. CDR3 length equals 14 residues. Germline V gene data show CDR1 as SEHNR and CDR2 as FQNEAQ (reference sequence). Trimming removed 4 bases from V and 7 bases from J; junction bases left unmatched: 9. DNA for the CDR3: TGTGCCAGCAGCTACCCCGGGGGGGTCCGAGAGCAGTACTTC. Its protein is CASSYPGGVREQYF.

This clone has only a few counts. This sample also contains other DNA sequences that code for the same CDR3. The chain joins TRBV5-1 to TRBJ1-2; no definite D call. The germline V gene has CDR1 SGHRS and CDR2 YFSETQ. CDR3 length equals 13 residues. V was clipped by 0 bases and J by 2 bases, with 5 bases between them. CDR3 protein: CASSLGGNYGYTF. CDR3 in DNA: TGCGCCAGCAGCTTGGGAGGGAACTATGGCTACACCTTC.

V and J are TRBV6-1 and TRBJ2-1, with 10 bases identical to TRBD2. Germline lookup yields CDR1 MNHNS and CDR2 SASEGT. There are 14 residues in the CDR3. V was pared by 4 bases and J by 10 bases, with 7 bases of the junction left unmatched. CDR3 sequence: CASSGQRGGHEQFF. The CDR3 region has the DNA TGTGCCAGCAGTGGCCAGCGGGGGGGCCACGAGCAGTTCTTC.

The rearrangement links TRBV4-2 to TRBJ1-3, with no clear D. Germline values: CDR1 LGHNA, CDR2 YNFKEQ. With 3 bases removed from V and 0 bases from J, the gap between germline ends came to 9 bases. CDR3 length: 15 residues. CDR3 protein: CASSQEGSSGNTIYF. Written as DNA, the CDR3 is TGTGCCAGCAGCCAGGAGGGTTCCTCTGGAAACACCATATATTTT.

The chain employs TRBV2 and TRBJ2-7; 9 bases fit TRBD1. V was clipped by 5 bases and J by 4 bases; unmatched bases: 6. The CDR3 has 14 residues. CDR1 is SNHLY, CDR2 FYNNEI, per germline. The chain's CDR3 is CASSPGQGGYEQYF. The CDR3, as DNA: TGTGCCAGCAGTCCGGGACAGGGAGGGTACGAGCAGTACTTC.

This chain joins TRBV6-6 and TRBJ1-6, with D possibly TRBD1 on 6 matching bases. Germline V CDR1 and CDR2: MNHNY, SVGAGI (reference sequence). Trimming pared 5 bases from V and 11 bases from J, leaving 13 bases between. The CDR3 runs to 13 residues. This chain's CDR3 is CASSKQGEAPLHF. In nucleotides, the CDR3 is TGTGCCAGCAGTAAACAGGGTGAGGCACCCCTCCACTTT.

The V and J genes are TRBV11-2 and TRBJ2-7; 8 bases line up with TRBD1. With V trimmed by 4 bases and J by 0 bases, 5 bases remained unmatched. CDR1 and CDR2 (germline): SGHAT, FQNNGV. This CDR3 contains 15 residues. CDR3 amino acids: CASSWLTGGSYEQYF. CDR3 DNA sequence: TGTGCCAGCAGCTGGCTTACAGGGGGCTCCTACGAGCAGTACTTC.

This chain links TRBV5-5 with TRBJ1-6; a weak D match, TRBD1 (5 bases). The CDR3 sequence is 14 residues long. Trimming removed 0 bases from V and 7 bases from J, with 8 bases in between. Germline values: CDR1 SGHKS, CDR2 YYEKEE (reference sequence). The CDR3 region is CASSLATENSPLHF. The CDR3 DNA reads TGTGCCAGCAGCTTGGCGACAGAAAATTCACCCCTCCACTTT.

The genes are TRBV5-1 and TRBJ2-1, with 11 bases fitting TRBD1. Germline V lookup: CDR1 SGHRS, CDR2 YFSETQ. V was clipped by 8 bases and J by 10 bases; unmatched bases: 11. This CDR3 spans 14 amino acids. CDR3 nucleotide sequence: TGCGCCAGTAAGCGGGGACAGGGGGGATTCGAGCAGTTCTTC. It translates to CASKRGQGGFEQFF.

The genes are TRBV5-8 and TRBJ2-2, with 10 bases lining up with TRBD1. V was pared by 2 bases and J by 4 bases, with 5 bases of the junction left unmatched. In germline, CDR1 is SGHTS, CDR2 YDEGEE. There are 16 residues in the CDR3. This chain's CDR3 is CASSFGDRGFTGELFF. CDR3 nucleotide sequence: TGTGCCAGCAGCTTTGGGGACAGGGGTTTCACCGGGGAGCTGTTTTTT.

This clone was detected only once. CDR3 protein: CASSHDRSSYEQYF. CDR3 coding DNA: TGCGCCAGCAGCCACGACAGGTCCTCCTACGAGCAGTACTTC. J is TRBJ2-7 and V is TRBV5-1; tentative D call: TRBD1 (6 bases). CDR3 length: 14 residues. Trimming cost V 4 bases and J 0 bases, with 11 bases left between them. CDR1 and CDR2 (germline): SGHRS, YFSETQ.